The 8 T cell receptor beta chains in this list originate from one sample, sequenced in a study of blood T cells in healthy people across ages. Primed by a sample-barcoded 5' primer and a J-beta primer mix, a second PCR proceeded for roughly 7 to 12 cycles. TCRdb processed the 5' RACE reads anew with MiXCR; each CDR3 protein has one entry. The sample contains some 640,000 distinct CDR3 sequences, 49% of which appear only once. Sequencing used blood. The receptors originated from a woman between 55 and 75 years old in good health.

J is TRBJ1-2 and V is TRBV20-1; TRBD1 might be the D (6 bases). Trimming removed 5 bases at V and 8 bases at J, with 15 bases between. CDR3 length: 12 residues. CDR1 is DFQATT and CDR2 is SNEGSKA in the germline V gene (reference sequence). The CDR3 loop is CSAETGSGGYTF. The CDR3 nucleotides read TGCAGTGCTGAGACAGGTTCGGGAGGCTACACCTTC.

This rearrangement joins TRBV15 to TRBJ2-5; 8 positions agree with TRBD1. With V trimmed by 2 bases and J by 5 bases, 7 bases remained unmatched. Germline V gene data show CDR1 as LNHNV and CDR2 as YYDKDF (reference sequence). The CDR3 covers 15 residues. CDR3 coding DNA: TGTGCCACCAGCAGAATCCCGGGACAGGTGGAGACCCAGTACTTC. It encodes CATSRIPGQVETQYF.

This clonotype showed up just a few times. The V and J genes are TRBV4-3 and TRBJ1-4; 9 bases agree with TRBD1. The CDR3 has 17 residues. Looked up from germline, CDR1 is LGHNA and CDR2 is YSLEER. After removal of 0 bases from V and 7 bases from J, the junction contained 9 bases not matched to a gene. CDR3 bases: TGCGCCAGCAGCCAAGATCGAATCGGGACAGGGCTTGAAAAACTGTTTTTT. Translation: CASSQDRIGTGLEKLFF.

The chain links TRBV4-3 to TRBJ1-2, with D perhaps TRBD1 (5 bases). Germline CDR1 is LGHNA and CDR2 is YSLEER. Trimming took 0 bases from V and 2 from J, leaving 10 bases between them. The CDR3 totals 15 residues. The CDR3 region is CASSQDGSGNYGYTF. CDR3 sequence (DNA): TGCGCCAGCAGCCAAGATGGGTCAGGGAACTATGGCTACACCTTC.

J is TRBJ2-1 and V is TRBV7-9; 9 positions agree with TRBD1. The trim removed 7 bases at V and 9 bases at J, leaving 16 bases unmatched. The CDR3 runs 16 residues. Germline V CDR1 and CDR2: SEHNR, FQNEAQ (reference sequence). CDR3 nucleotide sequence: TGTGCCAGCACCCCGCCCGGGGACAGGGTGCTGAGTGAGCAGTTCTTC. As protein: CASTPPGDRVLSEQFF.

This clonotype was observed a few times. The rearrangement links TRBV7-2 to TRBJ1-1, with D maybe TRBD1 (5 bases). V lost 7 bases and J 0 bases, leaving 18 bases between the germline ends. CDR1 and CDR2 (germline): SGHTA, FQGNSA. The CDR3 totals 16 residues. The CDR3 region has the DNA TGTGCCAGCACTACGGGGCCCGACGCCATGAACACTGAAGCTTTCTTT. Translating gives CASTTGPDAMNTEAFF.

This clonotype was seen a single time. The V and J genes are TRBV6-1 and TRBJ2-1, with TRBD2 matching over 7 bases. V shed 6 bases and J 4 bases; nucleotides not matched to a gene: 9. This CDR3 is built from 15 residues. Germline V gives CDR1 MNHNS, CDR2 SASEGT. The chain's CDR3 is CASRGGVAGYNEQFF. The CDR3 DNA sequence: TGTGCCAGCAGAGGCGGAGTAGCGGGTTACAATGAGCAGTTCTTC.

The CDR3 spells CASSLASGQGVYEQYF. Written as DNA, the CDR3 is TGTGCCAGCAGCTTAGCGTCGGGACAGGGTGTTTACGAGCAGTACTTC. This sequence joins TRBV7-2 and TRBJ2-7; 9 bases are a match to TRBD1. Germline V gives CDR1 SGHTA, CDR2 FQGNSA. Germline trimming cut 0 bases from V and 4 bases from J; bases unmatched to any gene: 7. The CDR3 runs to 16 residues.